These T cell receptor beta chains were read from a single sample in a study of blood T cell repertoires in COVID-19. Here immunoSEQ multiplex PCR was the method, and the copy in TCRdb shows in-frame clones only, minus some. This sample has about 230,000 clones, with roughly 91% found just once. Sequenced sample: PBMCs or T cells enriched from blood (not recorded which). The receptors derive from a woman aged 25 to 39 with acute COVID-19. Each CDR3 is given with its conserved first and last residue. D genes are given only for firm matches. Not all rows give a size; the values are once, few, many and, for expanded clones, a class.

j_gene	d_gene	abundance	v_gene	CDR3aa	CDR3nt
TRBJ1-1	TRBD1	-	TRBV14	CASSQVVRGTTFF	TGTGCCAGCAGCCAAGTTGTCAGGGGGACGACTTTCTTT
TRBJ1-6	-	once	TRBV7-2	CASSLVVGVDNSPLHF	TGTGCCAGCAGCTTAGTCGTCGGGGTGGATAATTCACCCCTCCACTTT
TRBJ2-1	-	-	TRBV9	CASSVAPNEQFF	TGTGCCAGCAGCGTAGCTCCCAATGAGCAGTTCTTC
TRBJ1-4	TRBD1	-	TRBV5-1	CASSTAGTEEKLFF	TGCGCCAGCAGCACAGCCGGGACAGAGGAAAAACTGTTTTTT
TRBJ1-3	-	-	TRBV7-2	CASLEVPGNTIYF	TGTGCCAGCCTGGAGGTCCCTGGAAACACCATATATTTT
TRBJ2-1	TRBD2	-	TRBV5-1	CASSLGLADFYNEQFF	TGCGCCAGCAGCTTGGGGCTAGCGGATTTTTACAATGAGCAGTTCTTC
TRBJ1-5	-	-	TRBV19	CASSIGGPANQPQHF	TGTGCCAGTAGTATAGGAGGCCCAGCCAATCAGCCCCAGCATTTT
TRBJ1-5	-	once	TRBV6-2/TRBV6-3	CASSPHGVGYQPQHF	TGTGCCAGCAGCCCTCATGGAGTAGGTTATCAGCCCCAGCATTTT
TRBJ1-3	TRBD1	-	TRBV7-2	CASSLGTGTGNTIYF	TGTGCCAGCAGCTTAGGGACAGGGACTGGAAACACCATATATTTT
TRBJ2-7	-	-	TRBV27	CASSWDFKYEQYF	TGTGCCAGCAGTTGGGACTTCAAATACGAGCAGTACTTC
TRBJ2-7	-	few	TRBV18	CASSPQHSYEQYF	TGTGCCAGCTCACCACAACATTCCTACGAGCAGTACTTC
TRBJ2-5	TRBD2	-	TRBV5-6	CASSFTSGGTGTQYF	TGTGCCAGCAGCTTTACTAGCGGGGGAACAGGGACCCAGTACTTC
TRBJ1-1	TRBD1	-	TRBV7-3	CASRGGVGTEAFF	TGTGCCAGCAGAGGGGGCGTGGGCACTGAAGCTTTCTTT
TRBJ2-2	TRBD2	-	TRBV9	CASSGPGGATGELFF	TGTGCCAGCAGCGGCCCCGGGGGGGCCACCGGGGAGCTGTTTTTT
TRBJ1-5	-	once	TRBV4-1	CASSPGIRQPQHF	TGCGCCAGCAGCCCGGGGATCAGACAGCCCCAGCATTTT
TRBJ1-2	-	once	TRBV30	CAWSGAGRGYTF	TGTGCCTGGAGTGGTGCAGGGCGAGGCTACACCTTC
TRBJ1-4	-	-	TRBV6-1	CASSEAGRNEKLFF	TGTGCCAGCAGTGAGGCGGGACGGAATGAAAAACTGTTTTTT
TRBJ1-4	-	-	TRBV5-1	CASSIEGRILFF	TGCGCCAGCTCCATAGAGGGCCGGATACTGTTTTTT
TRBJ1-2	TRBD1	-	TRBV29-1	CSVTGGKLYGYTF	TGCAGCGTTACAGGGGGGAAACTTTATGGCTACACCTTC
TRBJ2-1	TRBD1	once	TRBV24-1	CATSSGQGARNEQFF	TGTGCCACCAGTTCGGGACAGGGGGCCCGCAATGAGCAGTTCTTC
TRBJ1-2	-	few	TRBV7-2	CASSLSPARVDGYTF	TGTGCCAGCAGCTTATCGCCCGCGAGGGTGGATGGCTACACCTTC
TRBJ2-7	-	-	TRBV28	CASSSGGSSPYEQYF	TGTGCCAGCAGCTCAGGGGGGTCTTCCCCCTACGAGCAGTACTTC
TRBJ1-6	-	-	TRBV4-3	CASSPADSFSPLHF	TGCGCCAGCAGCCCGGCCGACAGTTTTTCGCCCCTCCACTTT
TRBJ2-1	TRBD2	-	TRBV5-6	CASSLLRSGGLTYNEQFF	TGTGCCAGCAGCTTGCTCAGAAGCGGGGGTTTAACATACAATGAGCAGTTCTTC
TRBJ1-2	-	-	TRBV7-9	CASSSPPVYGYTF	TGTGCCAGCAGCTCGCCCCCGGTCTATGGCTACACCTTC
TRBJ2-5	TRBD2	-	TRBV2	CASSEKRGAYVSSPQYF	TGTGCCAGCAGTGAAAAGCGGGGGGCCTACGTCAGCTCGCCCCAGTACTTC
TRBJ1-6	TRBD1	-	TRBV19	CASRKTGEGLNSPLHF	TGTGCCAGTAGGAAAACAGGGGAAGGGCTTAATTCACCCCTCCACTTT
TRBJ1-1	-	-	TRBV6-2/TRBV6-3	CASSYARSEAFF	TGTGCCAGCAGTTATGCCCGCAGTGAAGCTTTCTTT
TRBJ1-1	-	once	TRBV7-7	CASSLGSNTEAFF	TGTGCCAGCAGCTTGGGCAGTAACACTGAAGCTTTCTTT
TRBJ2-7	-	-	TRBV7-2	CASSFPGESYEQYF	TGTGCCAGCAGCTTTCCAGGGGAGTCCTACGAGCAGTACTTC
TRBJ2-3	-	-	TRBV6-6	CASNPHGQSYTDTQYF	TGTGCCAGCAACCCGCACGGACAGTCTTACACAGATACGCAGTATTTT
TRBJ2-1	-	once	TRBV3-1/TRBV3-2	CASSQGRASYNEQFF	TGTGCCAGCAGCCAAGGGAGGGCGTCCTACAATGAGCAGTTCTTC
TRBJ1-2	-	-	TRBV25-1	CASSGGFYGYTF	TGTGCCAGCAGTGGAGGGTTCTATGGCTACACCTTC
TRBJ2-1	-	-	TRBV7-2	CASSLGPFNEQFF	TGTGCCAGCAGCTTAGGTCCGTTTAATGAGCAGTTCTTC
TRBJ1-1	-	-	TRBV14	CASSITGGTEAFF	TGTGCCAGCAGCATAACCGGGGGAACTGAAGCTTTCTTT
TRBJ2-2	TRBD2	-	TRBV27	CASSSQPPVAGGTGELFF	TGTGCCAGCAGTTCACAGCCCCCGGTTGCGGGGGGGACCGGGGAGCTGTTTTTT
TRBJ2-5	TRBD2	once	TRBV15	CATSRDRRLAVQETQYF	TGTGCCACCAGCAGAGATCGGAGACTAGCGGTGCAAGAGACCCAGTACTTC
TRBJ2-7	TRBD1	-	TRBV9	CASSGQGYEQYF	TGTGCCAGCAGCGGACAGGGTTACGAGCAGTACTTC
TRBJ2-7	TRBD1	-	TRBV29-1	CSVFTGGSAYEQYF	TGCAGCGTTTTTACAGGGGGCTCAGCCTACGAGCAGTACTTC
TRBJ1-1	-	-	TRBV11-2	CASSLVLEAFF	TGTGCCAGCAGCTTAGTTCTTGAAGCTTTCTTT
TRBJ1-6	TRBD1	once	TRBV2	CASSREGTGLSPLHF	TGTGCCAGCAGTCGGGAGGGGACAGGGCTTTCACCCCTCCACTTT
TRBJ1-1	-	-	TRBV7-3	CASSLIWGPHTEAFF	TGTGCCAGCAGCTTAATCTGGGGCCCCCACACTGAAGCTTTCTTT
TRBJ1-2	TRBD1	-	TRBV5-4	CASSLGQGDGYTF	TGTGCCAGCAGCTTGGGGCAGGGGGATGGCTACACCTTC
TRBJ1-2	-	-	TRBV18	CASSPLEVYGYTF	TGTGCCAGCTCACCACTAGAAGTCTATGGCTACACCTTC
TRBJ1-2	-	-	TRBV30	CAWSVPPRGYYGYTF	TGTGCCTGGAGTGTACCACCGCGGGGCTACTATGGCTACACCTTC
TRBJ1-1	-	-	TRBV28	CASSRVGGEYTEAFF	TGTGCCAGCAGCCGCGTTGGGGGGGAGTACACTGAAGCTTTCTTT